The 10 T cell receptor beta chains in this list originate from one sample, sequenced in a study of blood T cell repertoires in COVID-19. Clones were sequenced by immunoSEQ multiplex PCR, and TCRdb holds only the in-frame ones, with some missing. The sample consists of about 49,000 clones, 90% to 95% of them appearing once. Sequencing was performed on peripheral blood. All receptors derive from a man between 60 and 75 years old with COVID-19, enrolled during active disease.

The genes are TRBV6-5 and TRBJ2-7, with 7 bases fitting TRBD1. V trimming: 2 bases; J trimming: 4 bases; junction bases outside the gene matches: 8. Germline CDR1 and CDR2: MNHEY and SVGAGI. This CDR3 spans 15 amino acids. The CDR3 loop is CASSYEGAARYEQYF. CDR3 sequence (DNA): TGTGCCAGCAGTTACGAGGGGGCCGCTCGGTACGAGCAGTACTTC.

V is TRBV19 and J is TRBJ1-1; D perhaps matches TRBD1 (6 bases). V lost 7 bases to trimming and J lost 0 bases, with 15 bases between them. Germline lookup yields CDR1 LNHDA and CDR2 SQIVND (reference sequence). The CDR3 spans 15 residues. The CDR3 sequence: CASKTGHRVNTEAFF. The CDR3 coding sequence is TGTGCCAGTAAAACTGGACACAGGGTGAACACTGAAGCTTTCTTT.

CDR3 nucleotide sequence: TGTGCCAGCAGCCAGGCAAACACCATATATTTT. This gives the protein CASSQANTIYF. V gene TRBV7-6 combines with J gene TRBJ1-3; D is ambiguous. The germline CDR1 and CDR2 sequences are SGHVS and FNYEAQ. CDR3 length: 11 residues. V was trimmed by 5 bases and J by 6 bases, leaving 5 bases between them.

This clone was detected only once. The V and J genes are TRBV30 and TRBJ1-2; D not certain. This CDR3 has 12 amino acids. Trimming removed 3 bases at V and 3 bases at J, with 8 bases between. Germline loops: CDR1 GTSNPN, CDR2 SVGIG (reference sequence). In DNA, the CDR3 is TGTGCCTGGAGGTACGGGGACTATGGCTACACCTTC. Translation: CAWRYGDYGYTF. Complete variable domain (other parts from reference TRBV30 and TRBJ1-2): SQTIHQWPATLVQPVGSPLSLECTVEGTSNPNLYWYRQAAGRGLQLLFYSVGIGQISSEVPQNLSASRPQDRQFILSSKKLLLSDSGFYLCAWRYGDYGYTFGSGTRLTVV.

The gene calls are TRBV7-2 and TRBJ1-2, with a possible D match to TRBD1 (6 bases). This CDR3 is 14 amino acids long. The germline V gene encodes CDR1 SGHTA and CDR2 FQGNSA. V was trimmed by 1 base and J by 2 bases, leaving 8 bases between them. The CDR3 protein is CASSLVQGNYGYTF. The CDR3 region has the DNA TGTGCCAGCAGCTTAGTACAGGGCAACTATGGCTACACCTTC. The complete variable domain, with remaining parts taken from reference TRBV7-2 and TRBJ1-2, reads GAGVSQSPSNKVTEKGKDVELRCDPISGHTALYWYRQSLGQGLEFLIYFQGNSAPDKSGLPSDRFSAERTGGSVSTLTIQRTQQEDSAVYLCASSLVQGNYGYTFGSGTRLTVV.

This clone was seen just once. The genes are TRBV9 and TRBJ2-3, with D hard to call. V was shortened by 4 bases and J by 7 bases, with 13 bases between the two germline ends. This CDR3 contains 13 residues. Germline V gene lookup returns CDR1 SGDLS and CDR2 YYNGEE. The CDR3 coding sequence is TGTGCCAGCAGCTTTGAGACTGGCTATACGCAGTATTTT. The encoded protein is CASSFETGYTQYF.

The chain is built from TRBV28 and TRBJ2-7; TRBD1 might be the D (5 bases). CDR3 length equals 13 residues. V shed 8 bases and J shed 7 bases, with 18 bases lying between them. From germline, CDR1 is MDHEN and CDR2 SYDVKM. CDR3 loop: CASGRQGGVEQYF. The CDR3 DNA reads as TGTGCCAGCGGTCGTCAGGGTGGGGTGGAGCAGTACTTC.

The rearrangement uses TRBV5-1 and TRBJ1-6; possibly TRBD1 for D (5 bases). The V and J ends lost 0 bases and 8 bases respectively, with 12 bases between them. In germline, CDR1 is SGHRS, CDR2 YFSETQ. This CDR3 has 15 amino acids. The CDR3 nucleotides are TGCGCCAGCAGCTTGGAATTAGGGGTGGATTCACCCCTCCACTTT. This translates into CASSLELGVDSPLHF.

The V and J genes are TRBV30 and TRBJ2-1; a possible D gene is TRBD1 (6 bases). The CDR3 spans 13 residues. Germline CDR1 and CDR2: GTSNPN and SVGIG (reference sequence). V gave up 7 bases and J gave up 7 bases, with 17 bases separating them. In DNA form, the CDR3 reads TGTGCCTCCGAGGACAGAGTAGGGAATGAGCAGTTCTTC. It codes for CASEDRVGNEQFF.

V is TRBV6-1 and J is TRBJ1-4; possible D gene TRBD1, 5 bases. CDR3 size: 16 residues. Between the trimmed V and J ends, which lost 4 bases and 1 base, there was a span of 13 bases. Germline V gene data show CDR1 as MNHNS and CDR2 as SASEGT. The CDR3 here is CASSGRQGRTNEKLFF. CDR3 nucleotide sequence: TGTGCCAGCAGTGGAAGGCAGGGAAGAACTAATGAAAAACTGTTTTTT.